The clone carrying this T cell receptor beta chain was seen more than once but under ten times. Its specificity is not known. This entry belongs to a study of blood T cells in healthy people across ages. The V gene's germline CDR1 is LGHDT and CDR2 YNNKEL (reference sequence). The CDR3 is made up of 18 amino acids. V shed 4 bases and J 7 bases; nucleotides not matched to a gene: 16. Staff drew 9 to 10 milliliters of peripheral blood from each donor. The extraction recovered at least 6 micrograms of total RNA per sample. Combining a sample-barcoded 5' primer with a J-beta primer mix, a second PCR ran for about 7 to 11 cycles. Paired-end reads containing CDR3 totaled no fewer than 3 million for each sample. TCRdb processed the 5' RACE reads anew with MiXCR; each CDR3 protein has one entry. Among around 710,000 distinct CDR3 sequences listed, approximately 43% were seen once. Study-level results: Estimated diversity across one million T cells was deemed an underestimate.

Sequencing input: blood. The rearrangement joins TRBV3-1 to TRBJ2-1, with 10 positions matching TRBD1. The receptor's source is a woman aged 55-69 years in good health. In DNA form, the CDR3 reads TGTGCCAGCAGCCCTGGAAACCCCGGGACAGGGGTCGGGAATGAGCAGTTCTTC. It codes for CASSPGNPGTGVGNEQFF.